A selection of T cell receptor beta chains follows, all from one sample in a study of T cell responses to AZD1222 COVID-19 vaccine. TCRdb's copy holds only in-frame clones and misses some; the assay was immunoSEQ multiplex PCR. The sample consists of 150,000 to 200,000 clones, approximately 90% of them appearing once. The material sequenced was peripheral blood, taken on day 0 of AZD1222 vaccination. The receptors here all came from an adult in good health. The CDR3 runs from the conserved cysteine through the conserved F or W. D genes are given only for firm matches. Clone size is given for some rows only: seen once, a few or many times, or a class if the clone is expanded.

>TRBJ2-7|many|TRBV7-9|NA
TGTGCCAGCAGCTGGACTTGGTCCTACGAGCAGTACTTC
CASSWTWSYEQYF
>TRBJ1-4|NA|TRBV7-3|TRBD1
TGTGCCAGCGGTCCCCCGGACAGGGAAAAACTGTTTTTT
CASGPPDREKLFF
>TRBJ2-1|NA|TRBV27|NA
TGTGCCAGCAGCCTATCGGCAGGGGCGGTCAATGAGCAGTTCTTC
CASSLSAGAVNEQFF
>TRBJ1-3|NA|TRBV9|NA
TGTGCCAGCAGCGGGATCGGGGGGGCTGGAAACACCATATATTTT
CASSGIGGAGNTIYF
>TRBJ2-2|NA|TRBV10-1|NA
TGCGCCAGCAGTGGAACTAGAGGGGTCGGGGAGCTGTTTTTT
CASSGTRGVGELFF
>TRBJ1-4|once|TRBV30|NA
TGTGCCTGGAGTGTTCGAGTAATCGGTGAAAAACTGTTTTTT
CAWSVRVIGEKLFF
>TRBJ1-2|NA|TRBV28|TRBD1
TGTGCCAGCTGGCCCTCGGACAGGGGAAGTGGCTACACCTTC
CASWPSDRGSGYTF
>TRBJ1-1|once|TRBV5-6|NA
TGTGCCAGCAGCTTGTTAGGAGGTCGAGGGAACACTGAAGCTTTCTTT
CASSLLGGRGNTEAFF
>TRBJ1-5|NA|TRBV19|NA
TGTGCCAGTAGCCGGGACGGTAATCAGCCCCAGCATTTT
CASSRDGNQPQHF
>TRBJ2-5|NA|TRBV7-2|TRBD1
TGTGCCAGCAGCCGTACAGGGGGCGCAGAAGAGACCCAGTACTTC
CASSRTGGAEETQYF
>TRBJ2-5|NA|TRBV6-2/TRBV6-3|NA
TGTGCCAGCAGTCTTGCCACGTACCAAGAGACCCAGTACTTC
CASSLATYQETQYF
>TRBJ2-7|NA|TRBV28|TRBD1
TGTGCCACAATGGACAGGGCAACCTACGAGCAGTACTTC
CATMDRATYEQYF
>TRBJ1-2|NA|TRBV12-3/TRBV12-4|NA
TGTGCCAGCAGTTCAGGAGGTGGCTACACCTTC
CASSSGGGYTF